The clone carrying this T cell receptor beta chain came up once. This entry is derived from a study of shared T cell receptors in the human thymus. The table came from immunoSEQ multiplex PCR; TCRdb's copy has only in-frame clones and leaves some out. Among hundreds of thousands of clones listed, around 87% were seen once. The V end was cut by 6 bases, the J end by 5 bases, with 15 bases between. The CDR3 runs 15 residues. Germline lookup yields CDR1 SGDLS and CDR2 YYNGEE. These data are also associated with another study on human thymus T cells. In that study: Resections from corrective heart surgery supplied the thymus tissue. There appeared to be biased usage of V and J genes in thymic and blood repertoires. Related research described strongly overlapping thymic repertoires in unrelated people.

V is TRBV9 and J is TRBJ1-6; D perhaps matches TRBD1 (5 bases). The TCR was taken from a boy in the first two years of life with a congenital heart defect. The specimen sequenced was thymocytes. The CDR3 spells CASTRRPDNNSPLHF. CDR3 DNA sequence: TGTGCCAGCACCCGCAGGCCGGACAATAATTCACCCCTCCACTTT. Using reference TRBV9 and TRBJ1-6 for the parts outside the CDR3, the full variable domain is DSGVTQTPKHLITATGQRVTLRCSPRSGDLSVYWYQQSLDQGLQFLIQYYNGEERAKGNILERFSAQQFPDLHSELNLSSLELGDSALYFCASTRRPDNNSPLHFGNGTRLTVT.